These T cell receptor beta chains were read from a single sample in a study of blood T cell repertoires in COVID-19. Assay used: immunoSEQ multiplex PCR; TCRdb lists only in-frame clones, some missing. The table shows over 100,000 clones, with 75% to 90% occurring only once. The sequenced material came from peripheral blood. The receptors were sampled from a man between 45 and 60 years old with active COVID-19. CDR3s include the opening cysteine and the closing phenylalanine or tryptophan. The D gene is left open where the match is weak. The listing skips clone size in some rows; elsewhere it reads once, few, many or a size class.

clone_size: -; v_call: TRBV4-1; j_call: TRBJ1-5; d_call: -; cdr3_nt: TGCGCCAGCAGCCAAGAAGGCAGCGGCAATCAGCCCCAGCATTTT; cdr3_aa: CASSQEGSGNQPQHF
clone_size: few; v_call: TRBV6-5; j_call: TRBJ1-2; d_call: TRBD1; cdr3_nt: TGTGCCAGCAGCCGGACAGGGTTGAATGGCTACACCTTC; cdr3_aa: CASSRTGLNGYTF
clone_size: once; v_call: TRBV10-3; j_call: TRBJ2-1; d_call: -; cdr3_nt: TGTGCCATCAGTGTAACACAATACAATGAGCAGTTCTTC; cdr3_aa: CAISVTQYNEQFF
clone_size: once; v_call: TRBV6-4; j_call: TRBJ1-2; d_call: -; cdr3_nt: TGTGCCAGCAGTGACTCGTGGCGGAACTATGGCTACACCTTC; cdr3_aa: CASSDSWRNYGYTF
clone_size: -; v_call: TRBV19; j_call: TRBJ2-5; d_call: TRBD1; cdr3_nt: TGTGCCAGCCGGGACAGGCAAGAGACCCAGTACTTC; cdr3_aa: CASRDRQETQYF
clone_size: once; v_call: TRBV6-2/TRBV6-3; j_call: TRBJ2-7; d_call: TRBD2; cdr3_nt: TGTGCCAGCAGTTCCCCACTAGCGAACTTCAACGAGCAGTACTTC; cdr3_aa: CASSSPLANFNEQYF
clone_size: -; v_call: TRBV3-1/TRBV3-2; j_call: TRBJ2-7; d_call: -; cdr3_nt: TGTGCCAGCAGCCATCAGGGAGGCCGCGAGCAGTACTTC; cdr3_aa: CASSHQGGREQYF
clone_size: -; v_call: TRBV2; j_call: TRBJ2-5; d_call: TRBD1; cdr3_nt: TGTGCCAGCAGCGACAGGGGGCGGGAGACCCAGTACTTC; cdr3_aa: CASSDRGRETQYF
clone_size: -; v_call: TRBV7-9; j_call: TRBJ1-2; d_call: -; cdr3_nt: TGTGCCAGCAGCCCCCGGAGTTTTGACTATGGCTACACCTTC; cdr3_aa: CASSPRSFDYGYTF
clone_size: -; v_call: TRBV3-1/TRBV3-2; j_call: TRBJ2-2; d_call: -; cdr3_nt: TGTGCCAGCAGCCTTCAACGGGGGGCGAGCACCGGGGAGCTGTTTTTT; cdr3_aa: CASSLQRGASTGELFF
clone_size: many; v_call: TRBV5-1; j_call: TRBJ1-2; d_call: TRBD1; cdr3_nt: TGCGCCAGCAGTTTGGAGGGGACAGAGAACGAAGGCTACACCTTC; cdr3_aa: CASSLEGTENEGYTF
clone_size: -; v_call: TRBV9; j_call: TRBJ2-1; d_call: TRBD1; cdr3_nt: TGTGCCAGCAGCGTTGGGCAGGGGGTATACAATGAGCAGTTCTTC; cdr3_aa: CASSVGQGVYNEQFF
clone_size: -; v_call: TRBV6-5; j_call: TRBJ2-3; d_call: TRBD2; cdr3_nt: TGTGCCAGCAGTCGAATAGCGGGGGGTGGAGATACGCAGTATTTT; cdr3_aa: CASSRIAGGGDTQYF
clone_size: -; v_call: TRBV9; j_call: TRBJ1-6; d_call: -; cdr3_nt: TGTGCCAGCAGCGCGACGATGGCCGGGGGTTTCGATTCACCCCTCCACTTT; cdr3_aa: CASSATMAGGFDSPLHF
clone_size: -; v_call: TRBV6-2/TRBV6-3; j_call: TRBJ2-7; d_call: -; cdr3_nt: TGTGCCAGCAGTTATTGGGGGGTTAACTACGAGCAGTACTTC; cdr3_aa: CASSYWGVNYEQYF
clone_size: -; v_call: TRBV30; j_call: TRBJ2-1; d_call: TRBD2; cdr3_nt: TGTGCCTGGGGAGCGGGGGGGCCACATGAGCAGTTCTTC; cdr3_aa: CAWGAGGPHEQFF
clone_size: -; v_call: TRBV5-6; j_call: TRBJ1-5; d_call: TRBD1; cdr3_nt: TGTGCCAGCAGCAGGGGACAGGGTGGTAGAAGCAATCAGCCCCAGCATTTT; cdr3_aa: CASSRGQGGRSNQPQHF
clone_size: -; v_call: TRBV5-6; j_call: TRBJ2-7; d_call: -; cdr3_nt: TGTGCCAGCACCTATTCCCCGGGGAAGCGGGAGCAGTACTTC; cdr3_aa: CASTYSPGKREQYF
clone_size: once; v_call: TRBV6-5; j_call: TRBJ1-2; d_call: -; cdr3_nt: TGTGCCAGCAGTCCCACCGACAGAACTAACTATGGCTACACCTTC; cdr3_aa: CASSPTDRTNYGYTF
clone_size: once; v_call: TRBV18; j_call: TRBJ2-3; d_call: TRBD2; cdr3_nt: TGTGCCAGCTCACCCCCCGGGAGCGGGGGGGGCACAGATACGCAGTATTTT; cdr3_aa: CASSPPGSGGGTDTQYF
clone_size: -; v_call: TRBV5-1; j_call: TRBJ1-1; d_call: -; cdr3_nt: TGCGCCAGCAAACCGGGGGATTGGAGCACTGAAGCTTTCTTT; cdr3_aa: CASKPGDWSTEAFF
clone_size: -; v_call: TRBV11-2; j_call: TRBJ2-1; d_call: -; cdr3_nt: TGTGCCAGCAGCATCCCAGGGGATGTCCGCAATGAGCAGTTCTTC; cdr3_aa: CASSIPGDVRNEQFF
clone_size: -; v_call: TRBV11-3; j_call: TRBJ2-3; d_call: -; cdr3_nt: TGTGCCAGCAGGCAGAGGGCAGATACGCAGTATTTT; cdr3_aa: CASRQRADTQYF
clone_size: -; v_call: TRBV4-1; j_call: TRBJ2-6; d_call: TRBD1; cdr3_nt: TGCGCCAGCAGACCAGGGGGAATAATTCCTCGTGGCTCTGGGGCCAACGTCCTGACTTTC; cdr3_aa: CASRPGGIIPRGSGANVLTF
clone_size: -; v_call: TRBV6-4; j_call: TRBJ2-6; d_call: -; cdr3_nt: TGTGCCACGGCGGCTTCTGGGGCCAACGTCCTGACTTTC; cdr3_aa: CATAASGANVLTF
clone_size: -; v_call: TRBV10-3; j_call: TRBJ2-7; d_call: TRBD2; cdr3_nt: TGTGCCACCACCGGCCCCGGACTAGCGGGGGGTTCCGAGCAGTACTTC; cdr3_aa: CATTGPGLAGGSEQYF
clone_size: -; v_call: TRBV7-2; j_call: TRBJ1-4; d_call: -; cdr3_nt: TGTGCCAGCAGCTTACTCGGTGAAAAACTGTTTTTT; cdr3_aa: CASSLLGEKLFF
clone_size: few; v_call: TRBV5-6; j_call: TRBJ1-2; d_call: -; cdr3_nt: TGTGCCAGCAGAACTATCGCAGGGGACTATGGCTACACCTTC; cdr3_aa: CASRTIAGDYGYTF
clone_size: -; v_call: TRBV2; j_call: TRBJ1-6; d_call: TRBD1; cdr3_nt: TGTGCCAGCAAAGAAGACAGGGTACGGTCACCCCTCCACTTT; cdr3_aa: CASKEDRVRSPLHF
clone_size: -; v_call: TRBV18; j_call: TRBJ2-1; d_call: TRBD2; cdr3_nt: TGTGCCAGCTCAACTACGGGGGGGATCTACAATGAGCAGTTCTTC; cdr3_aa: CASSTTGGIYNEQFF
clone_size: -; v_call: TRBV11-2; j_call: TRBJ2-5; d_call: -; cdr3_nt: TGTGCCAGCAGCTTAGGAGGTTCGTCTGAGACCCAGTACTTC; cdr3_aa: CASSLGGSSETQYF
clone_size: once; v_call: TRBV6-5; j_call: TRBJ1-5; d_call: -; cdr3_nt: TGTGCCGTCCTCCCCGGGTTTCCCGATCAGCCCCAGCATTTT; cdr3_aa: CAVLPGFPDQPQHF
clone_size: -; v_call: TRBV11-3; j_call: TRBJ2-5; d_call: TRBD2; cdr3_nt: TGTGCCAGCCGGGAGGTCCGGCAAGAGACCCAGTACTTC; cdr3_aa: CASREVRQETQYF
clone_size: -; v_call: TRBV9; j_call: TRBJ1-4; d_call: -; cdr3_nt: TGTGCCAGCAGCGTAGGAGGGAAACTCGGGAATGAAAAACTGTTTTTT; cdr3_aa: CASSVGGKLGNEKLFF
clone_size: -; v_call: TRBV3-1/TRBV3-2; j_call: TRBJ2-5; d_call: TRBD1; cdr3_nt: TGTGCCAGCAGCCAAGAAAACAGGGGGTTCGAGACCCAGTACTTC; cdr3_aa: CASSQENRGFETQYF
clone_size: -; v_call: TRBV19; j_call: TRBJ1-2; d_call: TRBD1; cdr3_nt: TGTGCCAGTAGTACCGGACAGGAGGGCTATGGCTACACCTTC; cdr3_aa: CASSTGQEGYGYTF
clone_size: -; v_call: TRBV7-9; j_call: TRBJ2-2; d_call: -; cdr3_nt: TGTGCCAGCAGCTTAGCGCCCACCGGGGGAAGGTACACCGGGGAGCTGTTTTTT; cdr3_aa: CASSLAPTGGRYTGELFF
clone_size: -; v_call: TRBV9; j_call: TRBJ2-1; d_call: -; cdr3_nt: TGTGCCAGCAGCTCCCCTTATAGCTCCTACAATGAGCAGTTCTTC; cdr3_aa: CASSSPYSSYNEQFF
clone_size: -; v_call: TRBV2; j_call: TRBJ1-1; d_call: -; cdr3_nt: TGTGCCAGCACCCCGCGGAACACTGAAGCTTTCTTT; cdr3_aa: CASTPRNTEAFF
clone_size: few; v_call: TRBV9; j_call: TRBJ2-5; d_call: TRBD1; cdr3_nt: TGTGCCAGCAGCGGATACCGGGACAGGGGGCGAACGGAGACCCAGTACTTC; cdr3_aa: CASSGYRDRGRTETQYF
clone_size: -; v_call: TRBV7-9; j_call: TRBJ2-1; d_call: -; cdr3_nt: TGTGCCAGCATCTCACCGTCGGGGGTGGGGGAGTTCTTC; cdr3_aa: CASISPSGVGEFF
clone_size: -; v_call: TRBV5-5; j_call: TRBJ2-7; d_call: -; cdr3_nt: TGTGCCAGCAGCTTGGTCGCGGCCTACGAGCAGTACTTC; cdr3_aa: CASSLVAAYEQYF
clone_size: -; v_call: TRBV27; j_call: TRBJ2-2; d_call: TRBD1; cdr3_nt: TGTGCCAGCAGTTTGGTTGGCAGGGGGCGTGCCGGGGAGCTGTTTTTT; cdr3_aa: CASSLVGRGRAGELFF
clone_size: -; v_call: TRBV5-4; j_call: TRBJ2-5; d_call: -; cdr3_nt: TGTGCCAGCAGCCAGGTCCTAACAGTATCAGAGACCCAGTACTTC; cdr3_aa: CASSQVLTVSETQYF
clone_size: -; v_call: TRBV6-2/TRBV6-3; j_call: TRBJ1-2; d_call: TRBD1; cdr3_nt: TGTGCCAGCAGTTACCCCGGGACAGGGGATGGCTACACCTTC; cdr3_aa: CASSYPGTGDGYTF
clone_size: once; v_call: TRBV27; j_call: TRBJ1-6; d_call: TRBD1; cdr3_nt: TGTGCCAGCAGTCTCTACCTCAGGGGGATGAGCTCCTATAATTCACCCCTCCACTTT; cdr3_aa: CASSLYLRGMSSYNSPLHF